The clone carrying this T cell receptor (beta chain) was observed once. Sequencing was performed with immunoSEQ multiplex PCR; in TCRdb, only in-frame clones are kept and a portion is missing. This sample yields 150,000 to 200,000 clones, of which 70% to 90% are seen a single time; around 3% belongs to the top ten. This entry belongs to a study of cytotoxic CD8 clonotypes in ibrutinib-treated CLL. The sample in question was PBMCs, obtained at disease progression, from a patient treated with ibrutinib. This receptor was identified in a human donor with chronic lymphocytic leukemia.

CDR3 loop: CATSSRTSGSSYNEQFF. CDR3 sequence (DNA): TGTGCCACCAGCAGCCGGACTAGCGGGAGTTCCTACAATGAGCAGTTCTTC. The chain recombines TRBV15 with TRBJ2-1; 13 nucleotides agree with TRBD2. This CDR3 spans 17 amino acids. Per the germline V gene, CDR1 is LNHNV and CDR2 is YYDKDF (reference sequence). Trimming took 3 bases from V and 1 from J; bases not matched to a gene: 3.